This TCR beta chain was sequenced during a study of T cells in Graves' hyperthyroidism and ophthalmopathy. This clonotype was seen a handful of times. It was RNA transcripts that yielded the amplified TCR beta CDR3 regions. HTBI primers were employed in a first-round RT-PCR of the TCR CDR3. Each CDR3 protein is one row after TCRdb ran MiXCR on the multiplex PCR reads. The sample holds around 500,000 distinct CDR3 sequences, about 20% seen once. Ophthalmopathy patients showed a Clinical Activity Score of at least 3, NOSPECS grade of at least 4 and duration under 3 months. CDR3 length equals 12 residues. V lost 3 bases to trimming and J lost 5 bases, with 8 bases between them. From germline, CDR1 is MGHDK and CDR2 SYGVNS.

This receptor was identified in a woman in her sixties or seventies with Graves' ophthalmopathy. The gene calls are TRBV25-1 and TRBJ2-7; D uncertain. The sequencing input was blood. The CDR3 DNA is TGTGCCAGCAGTGATTTACGCAACGAGCAGTACTTC. Residues: CASSDLRNEQYF.